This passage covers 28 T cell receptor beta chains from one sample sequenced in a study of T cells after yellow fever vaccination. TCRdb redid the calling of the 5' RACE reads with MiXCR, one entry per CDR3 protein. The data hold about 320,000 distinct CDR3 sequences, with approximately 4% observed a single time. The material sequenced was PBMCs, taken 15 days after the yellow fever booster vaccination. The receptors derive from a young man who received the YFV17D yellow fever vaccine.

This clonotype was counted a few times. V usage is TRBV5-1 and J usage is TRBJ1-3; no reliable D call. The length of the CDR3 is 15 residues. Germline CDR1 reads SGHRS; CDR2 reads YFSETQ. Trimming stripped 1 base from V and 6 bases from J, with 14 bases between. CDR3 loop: CASSLRGSTENTIYF. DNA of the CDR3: TGCGCCAGCAGCTTGCGAGGGTCAACCGAAAACACCATATATTTT.

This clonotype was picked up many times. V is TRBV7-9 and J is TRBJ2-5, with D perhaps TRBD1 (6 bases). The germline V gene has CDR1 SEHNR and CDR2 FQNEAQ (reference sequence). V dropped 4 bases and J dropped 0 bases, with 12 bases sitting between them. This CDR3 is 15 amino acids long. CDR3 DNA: TGTGCCAGCAGCTGGACCCGGGACAACCAAGAGACCCAGTACTTC. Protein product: CASSWTRDNQETQYF.

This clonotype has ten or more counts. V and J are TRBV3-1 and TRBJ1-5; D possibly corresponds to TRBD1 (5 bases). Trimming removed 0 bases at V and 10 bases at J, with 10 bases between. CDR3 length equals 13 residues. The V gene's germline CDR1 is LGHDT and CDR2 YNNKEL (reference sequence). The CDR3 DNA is TGTGCCAGCAGCCAAGATCGGGGGGGACCCCAGCATTTT. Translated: CASSQDRGGPQHF.

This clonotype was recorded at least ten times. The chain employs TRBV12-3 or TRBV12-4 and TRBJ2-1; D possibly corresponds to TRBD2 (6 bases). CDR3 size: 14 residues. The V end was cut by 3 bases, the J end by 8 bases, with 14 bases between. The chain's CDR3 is CASSLPGRRDEQFF. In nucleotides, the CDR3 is TGTGCCAGCAGTTTGCCAGGGAGGAGAGATGAGCAGTTCTTC.

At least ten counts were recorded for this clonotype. The CDR3 region is CASSFRTGDEQYV. CDR3 nucleotides: TGTGCCAGCAGTTTCCGGACAGGTGACGAGCAGTACGTC. This chain uses TRBV28 with TRBJ2-7; TRBD1 agrees at 7 bases. CDR1 is MDHEN, CDR2 SYDVKM, per germline. The CDR3 has 13 residues. J was trimmed by 5 bases and V by 3 bases; bases with no gene match: 4.

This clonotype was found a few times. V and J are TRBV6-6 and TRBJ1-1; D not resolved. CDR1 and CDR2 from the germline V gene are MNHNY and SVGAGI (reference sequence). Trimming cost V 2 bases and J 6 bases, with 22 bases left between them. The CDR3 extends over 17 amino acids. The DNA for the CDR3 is TGTGCCAGCAGTTACGCCGGGGAACGCTCCCTCCACGCTGAAGCTTTCTTT. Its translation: CASSYAGERSLHAEAFF.

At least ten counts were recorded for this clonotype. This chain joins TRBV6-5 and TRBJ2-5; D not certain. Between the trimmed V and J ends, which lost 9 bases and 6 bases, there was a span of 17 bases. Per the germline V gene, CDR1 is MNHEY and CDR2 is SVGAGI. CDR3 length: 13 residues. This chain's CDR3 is CASSVWGSKTQYF. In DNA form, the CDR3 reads TGTGCCAGTTCGGTGTGGGGTTCGAAGACCCAGTACTTC.

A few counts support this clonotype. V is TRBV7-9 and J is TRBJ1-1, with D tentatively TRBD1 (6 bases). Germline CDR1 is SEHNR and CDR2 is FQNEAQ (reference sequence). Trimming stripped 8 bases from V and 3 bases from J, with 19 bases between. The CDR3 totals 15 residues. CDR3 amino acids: CASGTGQGTYTEAFF. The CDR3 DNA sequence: TGTGCCAGCGGCACAGGGCAAGGGACTTACACTGAAGCTTTCTTT.

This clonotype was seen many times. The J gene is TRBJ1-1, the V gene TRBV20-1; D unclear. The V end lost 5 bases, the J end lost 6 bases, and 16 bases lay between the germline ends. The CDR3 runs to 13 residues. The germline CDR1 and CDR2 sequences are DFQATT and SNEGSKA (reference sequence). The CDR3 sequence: CSAGRAISSEAFF. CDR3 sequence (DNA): TGCAGTGCTGGGCGGGCAATTTCATCTGAAGCTTTCTTT.

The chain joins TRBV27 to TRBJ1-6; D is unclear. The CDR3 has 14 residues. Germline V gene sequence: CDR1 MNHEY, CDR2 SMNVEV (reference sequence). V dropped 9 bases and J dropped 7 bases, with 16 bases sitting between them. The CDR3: CASGRRMENSPLHF. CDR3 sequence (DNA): TGTGCCAGTGGAAGGAGGATGGAGAATTCACCCCTCCACTTT.

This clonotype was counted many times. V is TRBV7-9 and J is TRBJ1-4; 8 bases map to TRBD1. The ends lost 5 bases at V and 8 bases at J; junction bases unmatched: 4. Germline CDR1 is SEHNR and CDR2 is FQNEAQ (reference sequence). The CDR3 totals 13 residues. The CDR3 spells CASSKTGVEKLFF. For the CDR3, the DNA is TGTGCCAGCAGCAAGACAGGGGTAGAAAAACTGTTTTTT.

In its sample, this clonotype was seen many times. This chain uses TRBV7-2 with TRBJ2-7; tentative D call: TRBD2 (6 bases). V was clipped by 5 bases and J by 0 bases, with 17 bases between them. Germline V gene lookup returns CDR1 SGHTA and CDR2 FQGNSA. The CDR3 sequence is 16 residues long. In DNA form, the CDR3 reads TGTGCCAGCAGCCTAACGAGCGGGTCTAGCTCCTACGAGCAGTACTTC. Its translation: CASSLTSGSSSYEQYF.

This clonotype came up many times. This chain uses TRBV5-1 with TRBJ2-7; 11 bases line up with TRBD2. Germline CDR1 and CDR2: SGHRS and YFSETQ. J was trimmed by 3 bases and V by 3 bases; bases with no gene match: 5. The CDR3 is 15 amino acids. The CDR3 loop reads CASSSTGLADYEQYV. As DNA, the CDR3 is TGCGCCAGCAGCTCTACGGGACTAGCGGACTACGAGCAGTACGTC.

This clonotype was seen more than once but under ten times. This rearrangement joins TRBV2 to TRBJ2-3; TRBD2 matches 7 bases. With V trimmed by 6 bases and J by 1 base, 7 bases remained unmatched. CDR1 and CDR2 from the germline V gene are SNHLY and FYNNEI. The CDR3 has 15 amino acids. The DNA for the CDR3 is TGTGCCAGCAGGGTTACTAGCGATGGCACAGATACGCAGTATTTT. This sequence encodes CASRVTSDGTDTQYF.

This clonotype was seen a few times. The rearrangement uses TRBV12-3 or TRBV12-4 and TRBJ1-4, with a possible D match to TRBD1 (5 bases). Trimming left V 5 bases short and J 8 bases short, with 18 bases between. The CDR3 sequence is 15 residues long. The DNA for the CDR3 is TGTGCCAGCAGTCCCCTCGGGGGGATGAAGGAAAAACTGTTTTTT. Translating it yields CASSPLGGMKEKLFF.

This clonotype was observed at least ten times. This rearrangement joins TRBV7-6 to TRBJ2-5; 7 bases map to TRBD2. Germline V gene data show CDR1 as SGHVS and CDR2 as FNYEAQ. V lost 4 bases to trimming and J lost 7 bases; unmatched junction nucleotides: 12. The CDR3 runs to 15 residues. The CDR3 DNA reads TGTGCCAGCAGCTCCAGCGGGGCTCTTATGGGGACCCAGTACTTC. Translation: CASSSSGALMGTQYF.

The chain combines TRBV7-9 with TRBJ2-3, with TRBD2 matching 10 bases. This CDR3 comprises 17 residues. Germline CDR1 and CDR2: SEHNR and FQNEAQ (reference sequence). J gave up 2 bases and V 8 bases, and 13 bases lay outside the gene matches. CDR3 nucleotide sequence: TGTGCCAGCGGAGGGAGGCTAGCGGGGGAGCCCACAGATACGCAGTATTTT. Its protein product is CASGGRLAGEPTDTQYF.

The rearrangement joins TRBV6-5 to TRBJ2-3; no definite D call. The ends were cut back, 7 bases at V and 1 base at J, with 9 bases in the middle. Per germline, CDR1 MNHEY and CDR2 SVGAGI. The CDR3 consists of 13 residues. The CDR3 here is CASNPPGTDTQYF. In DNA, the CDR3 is TGTGCCAGCAACCCACCAGGCACAGATACGCAGTATTTT.

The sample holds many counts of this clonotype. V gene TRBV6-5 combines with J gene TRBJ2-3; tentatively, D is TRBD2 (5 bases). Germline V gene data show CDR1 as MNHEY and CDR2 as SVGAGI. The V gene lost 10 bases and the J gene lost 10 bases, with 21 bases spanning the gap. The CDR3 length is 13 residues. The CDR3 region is CATRRVPGSPQYF. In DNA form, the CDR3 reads TGTGCCACTCGACGGGTCCCGGGGAGTCCGCAGTATTTT.

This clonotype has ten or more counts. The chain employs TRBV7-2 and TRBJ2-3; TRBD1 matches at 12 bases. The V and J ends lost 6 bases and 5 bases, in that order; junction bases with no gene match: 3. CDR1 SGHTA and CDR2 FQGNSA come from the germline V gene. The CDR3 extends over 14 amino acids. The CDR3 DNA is TGTGCCAGCAGGTGGGACAGGGGGCGAGATACGCAGTATTTT. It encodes CASRWDRGRDTQYF.

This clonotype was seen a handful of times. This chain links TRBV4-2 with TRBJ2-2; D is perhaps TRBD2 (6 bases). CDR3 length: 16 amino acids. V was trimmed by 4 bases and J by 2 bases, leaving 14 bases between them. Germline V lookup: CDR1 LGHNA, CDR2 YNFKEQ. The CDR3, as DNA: TGTGCCAGCAGCCCCAAAACCGGGGGAAACACCGGGGAGCTGTTTTTT. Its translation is CASSPKTGGNTGELFF.

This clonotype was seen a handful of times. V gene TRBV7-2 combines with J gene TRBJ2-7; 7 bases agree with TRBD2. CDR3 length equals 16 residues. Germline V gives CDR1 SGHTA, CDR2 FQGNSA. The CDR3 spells CASSLDSGFSSGSLTV. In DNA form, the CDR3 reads TGTGCCAGCAGCTTAGATAGTGGATTCTCTAGCGGCTCTCTCACAGTC.

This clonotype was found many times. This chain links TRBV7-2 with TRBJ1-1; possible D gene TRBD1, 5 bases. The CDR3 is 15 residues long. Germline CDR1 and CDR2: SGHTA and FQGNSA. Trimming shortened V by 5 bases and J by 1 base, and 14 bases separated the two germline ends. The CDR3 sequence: CASSPKMGPNTEAFF. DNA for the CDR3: TGTGCCAGCAGCCCTAAGATGGGGCCGAACACTGAAGCTTTCTTT.

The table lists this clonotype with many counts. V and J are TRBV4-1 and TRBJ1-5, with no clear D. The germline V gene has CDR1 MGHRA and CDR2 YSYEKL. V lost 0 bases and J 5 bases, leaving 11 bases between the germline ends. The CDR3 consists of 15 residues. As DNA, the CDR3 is TGCGCCAGCAGCCAAGAGGCAGGTAACTATCAGCCCCAGCATTTT. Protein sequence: CASSQEAGNYQPQHF.

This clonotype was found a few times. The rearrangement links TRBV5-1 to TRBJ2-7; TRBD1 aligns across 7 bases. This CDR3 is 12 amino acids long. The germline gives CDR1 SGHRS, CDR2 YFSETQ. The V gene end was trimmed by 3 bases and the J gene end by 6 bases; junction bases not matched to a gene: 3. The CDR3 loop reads CASSSTGAEQYF. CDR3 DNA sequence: TGCGCCAGCAGCTCAACAGGGGCCGAGCAGTACTTC.

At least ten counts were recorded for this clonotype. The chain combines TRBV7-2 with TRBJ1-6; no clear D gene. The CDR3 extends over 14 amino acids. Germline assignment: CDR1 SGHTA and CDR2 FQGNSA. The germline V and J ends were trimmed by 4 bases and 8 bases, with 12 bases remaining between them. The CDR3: CASSSQAGDSPLHF. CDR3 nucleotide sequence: TGTGCCAGCAGCTCCCAGGCCGGGGATTCACCCCTCCACTTT.

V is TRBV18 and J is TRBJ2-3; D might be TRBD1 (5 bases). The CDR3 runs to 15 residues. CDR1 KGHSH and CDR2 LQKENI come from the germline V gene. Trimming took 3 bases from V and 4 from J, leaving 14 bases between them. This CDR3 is CASSPATGGADTQYF. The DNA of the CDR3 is TGTGCCAGCTCACCTGCTACAGGTGGGGCAGATACGCAGTATTTT.

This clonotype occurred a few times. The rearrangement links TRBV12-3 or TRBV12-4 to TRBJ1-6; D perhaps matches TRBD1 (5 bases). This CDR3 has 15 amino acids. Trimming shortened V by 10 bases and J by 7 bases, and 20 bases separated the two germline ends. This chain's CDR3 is CATTLGGSMNSPLHF. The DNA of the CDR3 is TGTGCCACCACCTTGGGGGGTAGTATGAATTCACCCCTCCACTTT.